This T cell receptor (beta chain) was sequenced for a study of somatic mutations in cytotoxic T cells in rheumatoid arthritis. Study-level information: Selected T-cell populations stained with V beta antibodies were isolated by flow sorting to nearly 100% purity; these included V beta1+ cells subjected to TCRB sequencing.

The CDR3 is made up of 14 amino acids. Germline trimming cut 4 bases from V and 4 bases from J; bases unmatched to any gene: 3. Germline lookup yields CDR1 MRHNA and CDR2 SNTAGT. Whole-study findings and limits: The top CD8+ clone topped 20% of CD8+ cells in about an eighth of the 65 patients.

Clones were sequenced by immunoSEQ multiplex PCR, and TCRdb holds only the in-frame ones, with some missing. The top ten clones hold approximately 15% of a sample with some 20,000 clones, under 85% of them seen once. Comment on this clone: Its specificity is not known.

This TCR was recovered from an adult with rheumatoid arthritis. V and J are TRBV6-4 and TRBJ2-1; 8 bases are a match to TRBD2. The material sequenced was CD8+ T cells sorted from blood. The CDR3 protein is CASSVTSEYNEQFF. The CDR3 DNA reads TGTGCCAGCAGTGTGACTAGCGAGTACAATGAGCAGTTCTTC.